This T cell receptor (beta chain) was retrieved from a study of blood T cell repertoires in COVID-19. Study summary: The United States, Italy and Spain supplied acute and convalescent COVID-19 samples. In each case, the material was cDNA or gDNA derived from T cells, B-cell-depleted T cells, or PBMCs.

This clone was recorded once. Per the authors' pipeline: Amplification with reference gene primers provided the estimates of nucleated cell counts. The method was immunoSEQ multiplex PCR; TCRdb's version includes in-frame clones alone and lacks a portion of them. D and trimming were read from the DNA, whereas the V and J calls and clone size are those reported in that table. The profile shows about 110,000 clones, 90% to 95% of them singletons. This CDR3 has 16 amino acids. V was pared by 4 bases and J by 4 bases, with 9 bases of the junction left unmatched. Germline CDR1 is LNHDA and CDR2 is SQIVND (reference sequence).

The chain is built from TRBV19 and TRBJ2-7; 11 positions agree with TRBD2. Sequences were obtained from peripheral blood. This clonotype originated in a woman aged 25-40 years with acute or convalescent COVID-19. In DNA form, the CDR3 reads TGTGCCAGTAGTACGTGGTCGGGACTAGCGGTTTACGAGCAGTACTTC. Amino acid sequence: CASSTWSGLAVYEQYF.